The clone carrying this T cell receptor beta chain was counted at least ten times. Antigen unknown. RNA transcripts yielded amplified TCR beta CDR3 regions. Carried out on the TCR CDR3, a first-round RT-PCR used the HTBI primer set. TCRdb re-derived calls from the multiplex PCR reads in MiXCR, one entry per CDR3 protein. Here the sample spans 200,000 to 250,000 distinct CDR3 sequences, under 20% being singletons. This sample is drawn from a study of T cells in Graves' hyperthyroidism and ophthalmopathy. The V and J ends lost 2 bases and 1 base respectively, with 5 bases between them. The CDR3 length is 13 residues. CDR1 SGHTA and CDR2 FQGNSA come from the germline V gene. Study observations and caveats: Before onset, ophthalmopathy was predicted by the model a median around 6.5 months earlier.

Newly diagnosed hyperthyroidism, duration under 2 months, in patients aged 18 to 65. Source material: blood. The TCR originated in a man aged 50 to 59 with Graves' hyperthyroidism. This sequence joins TRBV7-2 and TRBJ2-5; no definite D call. The CDR3 loop is CASSLRPQETQYF. CDR3 in DNA: TGTGCCAGCAGCTTAAGGCCCCAAGAGACCCAGTACTTC.